Listed here are 27 T cell receptor beta chains from one sample, sequenced in a study of spatial heterogeneity in lung cancer. Broader study findings: Tumoral mutation counts were tracked by counts of expanded intratumoral alpha and beta TCRs.

One entry per CDR3 protein, called by TCRdb with MiXCR from the 5' RACE reads. Altogether 4,500 to 7,000 distinct CDR3 sequences are present, about 5.3% being singletons, with the ten largest covering over 20%. Specified time point: sample taken at primary tumor resection. These receptors' antigens are unknown. Specimen: lung tumor tissue, collected at surgery. These receptors originate from a male donor with early-stage non-small cell lung cancer.

This clonotype was recorded many times. The chain carries TRBV7-2 and TRBJ2-1; D remains unclear. The V end lost 1 base, the J end lost 8 bases, and 18 bases lay between the germline ends. The CDR3 has 16 residues. Germline V gives CDR1 SGHTA, CDR2 FQGNSA. CDR3: CASSLGVNREVDEQFF. In DNA form, the CDR3 reads TGTGCCAGCAGCTTAGGAGTCAATAGAGAGGTGGATGAGCAGTTCTTC.

This clonotype was seen many times. The chain couples TRBV5-1 to TRBJ2-3; D unclear. The germline V gene has CDR1 SGHRS and CDR2 YFSETQ. The V end lost 4 bases, the J end lost 6 bases, and 18 bases lay between the germline ends. The CDR3 is made up of 15 amino acids. CDR3 coding DNA: TGCGCCAGCAGCCTCCCCCGGCCCTCTCACGATACGCAGTATTTT. Residues: CASSLPRPSHDTQYF.

Within the sample, this clonotype is medium-sized. The V gene is TRBV7-9, the J gene TRBJ2-7, with D possibly called TRBD1 or TRBD2 (5 bases each). CDR1 and CDR2 from the germline V gene are SEHNR and FQNEAQ (reference sequence). The CDR3 covers 16 residues. V was trimmed by 2 bases and J by 2 bases, leaving 16 bases between them. The DNA of the CDR3 is TGTGCCAGCAGCTTATATGGAAGGGACCAGGCCTACGAGCAGTACTTC. Translating gives CASSLYGRDQAYEQYF. Full variable domain (missing parts from reference TRBV7-9 and TRBJ2-7): DTGVSQNPRHKITKRGQNVTFRCDPISEHNRLYWYRQTLGQGPEFLTYFQNEAQLEKSRLLSDRFSAERPKGSFSTLEIQRTEQGDSAMYLCASSLYGRDQAYEQYFGPGTRLTVT.

The table lists this clonotype with many counts. V gene TRBV11-2 combines with J gene TRBJ2-5, with D possibly called TRBD1 or TRBD2 (6 bases each). V was shortened by 0 bases and J by 5 bases, with 13 bases between the two germline ends. The CDR3 contains 15 residues. Germline-derived CDR1 and CDR2 are SGHAT and FQNNGV. The CDR3 DNA reads TGTGCCAGCAGCTTAGATCAAGGGGGGCTTGAGACCCAGTACTTC. Its translation: CASSLDQGGLETQYF.

This clonotype was seen ten or more times. V is TRBV6-5 and J is TRBJ2-5, with 7 bases fitting TRBD1. CDR1 is MNHEY, CDR2 SVGAGI, per germline. This CDR3 contains 17 residues. The junction had 9 bases not matched to a gene; V was cut back by 1 base and J by 1 base. This chain's CDR3 is CASSYWTGPTFQETQYF. CDR3 nucleotide sequence: TGTGCCAGCAGTTACTGGACAGGACCTACCTTCCAAGAGACCCAGTACTTC.

At least ten counts were recorded for this clonotype. This chain connects TRBV7-2 to TRBJ1-4; D may be TRBD1 (6 bases). With 5 bases removed from V and 5 bases from J, the gap between germline ends came to 18 bases. From germline, CDR1 is SGHTA and CDR2 FQGNSA. The CDR3 is 16 amino acids. This CDR3 reads CASSPPLRTENEKLFF. The DNA of the CDR3 is TGTGCCAGCAGCCCACCCTTACGGACAGAGAATGAAAAACTGTTTTTT.

This clonotype is medium-sized by share. The V call is TRBV27, the J call TRBJ1-1, with D possibly being TRBD1 (6 bases). Germline CDR1 reads MNHEY; CDR2 reads SMNVEV (reference sequence). The CDR3 runs 14 residues. V dropped 6 bases and J dropped 5 bases, with 16 bases sitting between them. This CDR3 is CASRNRRGPTEAFF. For the CDR3, the DNA is TGTGCCAGCAGGAACCGGCGGGGGCCTACTGAAGCTTTCTTT.

This clonotype was seen many times. The chain employs TRBV13 and TRBJ1-4; 10 positions match TRBD1. V was pared by 3 bases and J by 10 bases, with 5 bases of the junction left unmatched. CDR1 and CDR2 from the germline V gene are PRHDT and FYEKMQ (reference sequence). The CDR3 has 14 amino acids. CDR3 protein: CASSLGQGRGKLFF. The CDR3 bases are TGTGCCAGCAGCTTGGGACAGGGGCGCGGAAAACTGTTTTTT. Drawing the rest from reference TRBV13 and TRBJ1-4, the complete variable domain is AAGVIQSPRHLIKEKRETATLKCYPIPRHDTVYWYQQGPGQDPQFLISFYEKMQSDKGSIPDRFSAQQFSDYHSELNMSSLELGDSALYFCASSLGQGRGKLFFGSGTQLSVL.

This clonotype is judged medium-sized. A read error may produce the germline difference seen at one junction end. V usage is TRBV20-1 and J usage is TRBJ2-3; TRBD2 matches at 10 bases. Germline lookup yields CDR1 DFQATT and CDR2 SNEGSKA (reference sequence). The CDR3 is made up of 12 amino acids. In DNA form, the CDR3 reads TGCAGCGCTAGCGGGAGTTCAGATACGCAGTATTTT. It yields the protein CSASGSSDTQYF.

This clonotype was recorded at least ten times. The chain joins TRBV12-3 or TRBV12-4 to TRBJ1-2, with TRBD1 matching over 8 bases. The CDR3 has 13 amino acids. After removal of 4 bases from V and 2 bases from J, the junction contained 0 bases not matched to a gene. CDR3 sequence (DNA): TGTGCCAGCAGTTGGACAGGGAACTATGGCTACACCTTC. Its protein is CASSWTGNYGYTF.

In its sample, this clonotype is medium-sized. The rearrangement uses TRBV6-5 and TRBJ1-1; D gene uncertain. Germline V gene data show CDR1 as MNHEY and CDR2 as SVGAGI. Trimming stripped 2 bases from V and 2 bases from J, with 6 bases between. This CDR3 region has 13 residues. CDR3 coding DNA: TGTGCCAGCAGTTACGGGAGTAACACTGAAGCTTTCTTT. Translated: CASSYGSNTEAFF.

This clonotype was seen at least ten times. The chain is built from TRBV12-3 or TRBV12-4 and TRBJ2-2; D is possibly TRBD2 (7 bases). CDR3 length: 15 amino acids. Deletions cut 2 bases from V and 6 bases from J, with 13 bases between. The CDR3 here is CASSLRGALSGELFF. In DNA form, the CDR3 reads TGTGCCAGCAGTTTACGGGGGGCGTTATCCGGGGAGCTGTTTTTT.

By share, this clonotype counts as medium-sized. The J gene is TRBJ1-1, the V gene TRBV5-6; TRBD1 matches at 7 bases. Trimming cost V 4 bases and J 10 bases; bases outside gene matches: 13. This CDR3 comprises 14 residues. The germline CDR1 and CDR2 sequences are SGHDT and YYEEEE. CDR3: CASSPGARGRRAFF. In nucleotides, the CDR3 is TGTGCCAGCAGCCCGGGGGCCAGGGGGAGGAGAGCTTTCTTT.

This clonotype was counted ten times or more. The rearrangement uses TRBV27 and TRBJ1-2; possible D gene TRBD1, 6 bases. The CDR3 contains 15 residues. Germline lookup yields CDR1 MNHEY and CDR2 SMNVEV (reference sequence). Trimming pared 5 bases from V and 1 base from J, leaving 14 bases between. This CDR3 reads CASSPSGGHNYGYTF. CDR3 DNA: TGTGCCAGCAGTCCGTCTGGGGGACATAACTATGGCTACACCTTC.

This clonotype is judged medium-sized. The CDR3 DNA is TGCAGTGCTAGAGATGCCGCCGTCCCCCTCTATGGCTACACCTTC. As protein: CSARDAAVPLYGYTF. The gene calls are TRBV20-1 and TRBJ1-2; no clear D. This CDR3 has 15 amino acids. Germline lookup yields CDR1 DFQATT and CDR2 SNEGSKA (reference sequence). The V and J ends lost 0 bases and 4 bases respectively, with 15 bases between them.

There are many counts of this clonotype. The chain carries TRBV5-1 and TRBJ2-3; D is unclear. The V gene lost 0 bases and the J gene lost 6 bases, with 11 bases spanning the gap. Germline CDR1 and CDR2: SGHRS and YFSETQ. The CDR3 totals 14 residues. CDR3 bases: TGCGCCAGCAGCTTGGCCCTGGGCTCGGATACGCAGTATTTT. It translates to CASSLALGSDTQYF.

This clonotype was found many times. V is TRBV13 and J is TRBJ1-2; TRBD1 matches at 7 bases. Germline V gene lookup returns CDR1 PRHDT and CDR2 FYEKMQ (reference sequence). The CDR3 consists of 15 residues. V lost 3 bases, J lost 4 bases, and 8 bases stayed unmatched. The CDR3 DNA follows: TGTGCCAGCAGCTTCAGACAGGGCGAATTCTATGGCTACACCTTC. It translates to CASSFRQGEFYGYTF.

In this sample, this clonotype turned up many times. A much larger clone sits a single nucleotide away, making a read error possible. The chain combines TRBV11-1 with TRBJ2-2; D unclear. This CDR3 has 16 residues. Per the germline V gene, CDR1 is SGHAT and CDR2 is FQDESV (reference sequence). CDR3 protein: CTSSPEDERNTGELFF. In nucleotides, the CDR3 is TGTACCAGCAGCCCCGAGGATGAGCGGAACACCGGGGAGCTGTTTTTT.

By sample fraction, this clonotype is medium-sized. The rearrangement joins TRBV11-2 to TRBJ1-4, with a tentative D call TRBD1 (6 bases). CDR1 is SGHAT, CDR2 FQNNGV, per germline. V was trimmed by 0 bases and J by 8 bases, leaving 16 bases between them. CDR3 length: 16 amino acids. The CDR3 here is CASSLEWRGGYEKLFF. The CDR3 bases are TGTGCCAGCAGCTTAGAATGGAGGGGGGGATACGAAAAACTGTTTTTT.

The J gene is TRBJ2-3, the V gene TRBV19; no definite D call. The CDR3 runs 13 residues. V was shortened by 1 base and J by 1 base, with 3 bases between the two germline ends. Germline values: CDR1 LNHDA, CDR2 SQIVND (reference sequence). This CDR3 reads CASSIGGTDTQYF. Written as DNA, the CDR3 is TGTGCCAGTAGTATAGGCGGCACAGATACGCAGTATTTT.

This clonotype has ten or more counts. The chain combines TRBV9 with TRBJ1-2; D is perhaps TRBD1 (5 bases). The ends were cut back, 1 base at V and 8 bases at J, with 15 bases in the middle. This CDR3 region has 14 residues. Germline values: CDR1 SGDLS, CDR2 YYNGEE. The CDR3 nucleotides read TGTGCCAGCAGCGTAACTCGTGGGGGGAGCGGCTACACCTTC. It encodes CASSVTRGGSGYTF.

This clonotype was seen many times. The CDR3 loop is CASSLGARLPQYF. The DNA of the CDR3 is TGTGCCAGCAGCCTCGGAGCCCGTCTTCCGCAGTATTTT. V is TRBV7-8 and J is TRBJ2-3; D unclear. This CDR3 spans 13 amino acids. Germline CDR1 SGHVS, CDR2 FQNEAQ. With 5 bases removed from V and 10 bases from J, the gap between germline ends came to 16 bases.

There are many counts of this clonotype. The CDR3 DNA reads TGTGCCAGCAGCTCCACATATGGCTACACCTTC. Protein sequence: CASSSTYGYTF. The rearrangement uses TRBV5-4 and TRBJ1-2; D remains ambiguous. The V gene lost 3 bases and the J gene lost 5 bases, with 5 bases spanning the gap. The CDR3 spans 11 residues. Per germline, CDR1 SGHNT and CDR2 YYREEE (reference sequence).

This clonotype was counted at least ten times. The V call is TRBV19, the J call TRBJ1-5; no definite D call. The germline V and J ends were trimmed by 8 bases and 1 base, with 12 bases remaining between them. Germline CDR1 reads LNHDA; CDR2 reads SQIVND (reference sequence). There are 14 residues in the CDR3. CDR3 protein: CASSDIRSNQPQHF. In nucleotides, the CDR3 is TGTGCCAGTTCAGATATCCGAAGCAATCAGCCCCAGCATTTT.

This clonotype is categorized as medium-sized. The chain has TRBV6-6 and TRBJ2-3; D is ambiguous. Germline V gene lookup returns CDR1 MNHNY and CDR2 SVGAGI (reference sequence). This CDR3 region has 12 residues. Trimming stripped 2 bases from V and 5 bases from J, with 5 bases between. The CDR3 DNA follows: TGTGCCAGCAGTTACGTGGGAGATACGCAGTATTTT. This sequence encodes CASSYVGDTQYF.

This clonotype was detected many times. The CDR3 region is CASTRRMQVSPQYF. The CDR3 bases are TGTGCCAGCACCCGACGTATGCAGGTCTCCCCCCAGTACTTC. This chain joins TRBV12-3 or TRBV12-4 and TRBJ2-5; D is undetermined. Trimming cost V 7 bases and J 9 bases, with 21 bases left between them. There are 14 residues in the CDR3.

This clonotype has a count of ten or more. The chain combines TRBV10-3 with TRBJ2-7; tentative D call: TRBD2 (7 bases). V was clipped by 7 bases and J by 3 bases, with 13 bases between them. The CDR3 is 13 amino acids. The germline CDR1 and CDR2 sequences are ENHRY and SYGVKD. The DNA of the CDR3 is TGTGCCATCAAGAAGGGGGGGGTCTACGAGCAGTACTTC. It translates to CAIKKGGVYEQYF.